The T cell receptor beta chain described here comes from a study of chemoradiotherapy in HPV16-positive cancers. The method was immunoSEQ multiplex PCR; TCRdb's version includes in-frame clones alone and lacks a portion of them. There are tens of thousands of clones in the sample; about two thirds occur only once, and 2% to 3% lies in the top ten. This CDR3 has 12 amino acids. CDR1 and CDR2 (germline): SGHTA, FQGTGA. V dropped 8 bases and J dropped 0 bases, with 7 bases sitting between them. Sampling took place from a patient who underwent chemoradiotherapy. This sequence joins TRBV7-3 and TRBJ1-1; D call uncertain. This TCR was sampled from a human donor with HPV-associated anogenital cancer. In DNA form, the CDR3 reads TGTGCCAGCGGCGATTTGAACACTGAAGCTTTCTTT. Amino acids: CASGDLNTEAFF.